The present entry profiles one T cell receptor (beta chain) with its context. Its antigen is not known. The CDR3 has 12 residues. Between the trimmed V and J ends, which lost 6 bases and 10 bases, there was a span of 15 bases. A J-beta primer mix and a sample-barcoded 5' primer were used in a second PCR of roughly 7 to 12 cycles. Via MiXCR, TCRdb re-called the 5' RACE reads, giving one row per CDR3 protein. The data hold around 1,100,000 distinct CDR3 sequences, with more than 30% observed a single time. This specimen comes from a study of blood T cells in healthy people across ages. Findings and limits, study-wide: The authors considered diversity estimates from one million T cells to be underestimates.

The chain has TRBV12-3 or TRBV12-4 and TRBJ1-1; no reliable D call. The specimen sequenced was blood. The receptor comes from a man aged 18 to 35 in good health. The CDR3 sequence: CASSRSLEVAFF. CDR3 bases: TGTGCCAGCAGCCGGTCCCTTGAGGTAGCTTTCTTT.